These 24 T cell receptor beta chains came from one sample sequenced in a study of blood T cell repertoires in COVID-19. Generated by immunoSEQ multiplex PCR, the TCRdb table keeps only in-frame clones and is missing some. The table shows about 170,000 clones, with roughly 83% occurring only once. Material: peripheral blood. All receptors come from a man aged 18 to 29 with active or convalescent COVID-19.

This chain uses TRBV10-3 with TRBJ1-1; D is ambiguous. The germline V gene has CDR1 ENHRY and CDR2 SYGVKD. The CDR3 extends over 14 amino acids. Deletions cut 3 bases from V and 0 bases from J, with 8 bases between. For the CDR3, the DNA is TGTGCCATCAGTGATACAACAGTGAACACTGAAGCTTTCTTT. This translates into CAISDTTVNTEAFF.

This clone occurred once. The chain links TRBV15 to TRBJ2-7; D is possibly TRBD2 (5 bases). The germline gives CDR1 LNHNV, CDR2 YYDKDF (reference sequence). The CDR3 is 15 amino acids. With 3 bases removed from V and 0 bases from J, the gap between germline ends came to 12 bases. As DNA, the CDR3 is TGTGCCACCAGCAGCGGAGGTCTTTTCTCCTACGAGCAGTACTTC. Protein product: CATSSGGLFSYEQYF.

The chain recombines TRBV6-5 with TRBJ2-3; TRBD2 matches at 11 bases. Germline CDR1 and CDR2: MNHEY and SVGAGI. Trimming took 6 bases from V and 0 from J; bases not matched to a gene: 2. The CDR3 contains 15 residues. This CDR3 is CASSRLAGSTDTQYF. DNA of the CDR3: TGTGCCAGCAGCCGACTAGCGGGGAGCACAGATACGCAGTATTTT.

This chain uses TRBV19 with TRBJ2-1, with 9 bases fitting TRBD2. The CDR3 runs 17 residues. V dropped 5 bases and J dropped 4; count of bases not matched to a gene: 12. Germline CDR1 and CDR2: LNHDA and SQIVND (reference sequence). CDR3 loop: CASSAQLAGVAYNEQFF. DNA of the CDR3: TGTGCCAGTAGTGCCCAATTAGCGGGAGTTGCGTACAATGAGCAGTTCTTC.

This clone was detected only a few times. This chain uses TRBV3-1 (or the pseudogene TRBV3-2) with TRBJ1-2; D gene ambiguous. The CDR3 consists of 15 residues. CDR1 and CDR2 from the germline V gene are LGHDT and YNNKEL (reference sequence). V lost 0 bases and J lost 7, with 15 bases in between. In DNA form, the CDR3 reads TGTGCCAGCAGCCAAGATAGGGAAAGGGAGTGTGGCTACACCTTC. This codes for CASSQDRERECGYTF.

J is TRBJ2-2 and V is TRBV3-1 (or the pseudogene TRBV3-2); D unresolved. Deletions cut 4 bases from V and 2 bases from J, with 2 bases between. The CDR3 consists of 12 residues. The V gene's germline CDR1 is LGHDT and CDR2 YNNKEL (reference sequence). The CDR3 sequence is CASSLNTGELFF. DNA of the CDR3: TGTGCCAGCAGCCTAAACACCGGGGAGCTGTTTTTT.

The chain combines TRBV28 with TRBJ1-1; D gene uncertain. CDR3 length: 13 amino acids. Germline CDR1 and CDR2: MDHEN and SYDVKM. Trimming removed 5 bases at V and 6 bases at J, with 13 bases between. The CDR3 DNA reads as TGTGCCAGCAGTGTAATCGGACTACCTGAAGCTTTCTTT. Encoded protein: CASSVIGLPEAFF.

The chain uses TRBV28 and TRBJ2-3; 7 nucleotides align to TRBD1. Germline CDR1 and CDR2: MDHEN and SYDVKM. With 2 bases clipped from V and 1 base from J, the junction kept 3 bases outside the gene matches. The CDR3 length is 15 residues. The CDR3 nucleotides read TGTGCCAGCAGTTTACCGGACAGGCGCACAGATACGCAGTATTTT. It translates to CASSLPDRRTDTQYF.

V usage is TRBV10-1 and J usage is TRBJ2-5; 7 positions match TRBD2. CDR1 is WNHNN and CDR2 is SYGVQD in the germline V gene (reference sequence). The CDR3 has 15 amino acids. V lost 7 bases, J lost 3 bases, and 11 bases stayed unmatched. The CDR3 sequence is CASTREGLTKETQYF. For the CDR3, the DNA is TGCGCCAGCACCAGAGAGGGACTAACCAAAGAGACCCAGTACTTC.

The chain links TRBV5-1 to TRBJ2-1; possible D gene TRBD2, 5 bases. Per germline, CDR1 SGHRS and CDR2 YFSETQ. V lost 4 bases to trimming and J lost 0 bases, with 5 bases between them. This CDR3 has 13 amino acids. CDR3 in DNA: TGCGCCAGCAGCGGGAGCTCCTACAATGAGCAGTTCTTC. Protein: CASSGSSYNEQFF.

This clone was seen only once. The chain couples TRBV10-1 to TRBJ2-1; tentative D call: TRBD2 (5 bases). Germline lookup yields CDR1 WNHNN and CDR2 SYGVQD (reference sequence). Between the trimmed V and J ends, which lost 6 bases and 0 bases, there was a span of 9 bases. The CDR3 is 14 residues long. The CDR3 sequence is CASSPAGSYNEQFF. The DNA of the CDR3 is TGCGCCAGCAGCCCCGCGGGCTCCTACAATGAGCAGTTCTTC.

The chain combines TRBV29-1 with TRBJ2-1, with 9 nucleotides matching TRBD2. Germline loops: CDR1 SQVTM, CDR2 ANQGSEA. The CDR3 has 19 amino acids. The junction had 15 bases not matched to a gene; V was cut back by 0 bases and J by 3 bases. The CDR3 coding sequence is TGCAGCGTTGAAGATCAATGGAGTTGGCGGGAGGGCCTCTACAATGAGCAGTTCTTC. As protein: CSVEDQWSWREGLYNEQFF.

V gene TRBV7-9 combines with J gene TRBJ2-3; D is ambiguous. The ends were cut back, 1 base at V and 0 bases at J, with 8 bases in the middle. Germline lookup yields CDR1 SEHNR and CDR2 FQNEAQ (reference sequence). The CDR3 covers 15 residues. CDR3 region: CASSLDAVSTDTQYF. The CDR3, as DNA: TGTGCCAGCAGCTTAGATGCAGTTAGCACAGATACGCAGTATTTT.

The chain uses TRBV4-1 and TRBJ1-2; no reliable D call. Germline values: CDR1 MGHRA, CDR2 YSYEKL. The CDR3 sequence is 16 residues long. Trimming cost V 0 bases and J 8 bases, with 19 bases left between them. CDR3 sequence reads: CASSQDPPFRAGGYTF. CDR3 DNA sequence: TGCGCCAGCAGCCAAGATCCCCCTTTTAGGGCGGGCGGCTACACCTTC.

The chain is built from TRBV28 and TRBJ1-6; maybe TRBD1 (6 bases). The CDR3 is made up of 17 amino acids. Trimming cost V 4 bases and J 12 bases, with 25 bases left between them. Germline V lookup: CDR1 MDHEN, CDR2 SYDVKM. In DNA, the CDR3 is TGTGCCAGCAGTTCCTCTTCCGCCGGACAGCCCTCAAGACCCCTCCACTTT. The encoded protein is CASSSSSAGQPSRPLHF.

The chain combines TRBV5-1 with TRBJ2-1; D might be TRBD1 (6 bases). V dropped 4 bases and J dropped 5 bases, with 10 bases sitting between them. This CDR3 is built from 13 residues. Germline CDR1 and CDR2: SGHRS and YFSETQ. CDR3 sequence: CASSTDRHNEQFF. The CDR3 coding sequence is TGCGCCAGCAGCACCGACAGGCACAATGAGCAGTTCTTC.

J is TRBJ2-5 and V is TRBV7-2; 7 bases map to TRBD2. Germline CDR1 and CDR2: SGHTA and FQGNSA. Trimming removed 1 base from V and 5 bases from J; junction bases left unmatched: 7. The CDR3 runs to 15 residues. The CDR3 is CASSLEGTKGETQYF. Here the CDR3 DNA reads TGTGCCAGCAGCTTAGAAGGGACTAAGGGGGAGACCCAGTACTTC.

Here the CDR3 DNA reads TGTGCCAGCAGCGTAACTACAGGGTTGCCATATGGCTACACCTTC. This translates into CASSVTTGLPYGYTF. The rearrangement links TRBV9 to TRBJ1-2, with D possibly being TRBD1 (6 bases). This CDR3 spans 15 amino acids. CDR1 is SGDLS and CDR2 is YYNGEE in the germline V gene. V was pared by 1 base and J by 5 bases, with 15 bases between.

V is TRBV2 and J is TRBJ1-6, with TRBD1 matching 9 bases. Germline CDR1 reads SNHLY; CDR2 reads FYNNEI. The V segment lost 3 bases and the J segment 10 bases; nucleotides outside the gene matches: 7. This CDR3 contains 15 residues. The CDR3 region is CASSDEQGARSPLHF. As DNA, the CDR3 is TGTGCCAGCAGTGACGAACAGGGGGCTAGGTCACCCCTCCACTTT.

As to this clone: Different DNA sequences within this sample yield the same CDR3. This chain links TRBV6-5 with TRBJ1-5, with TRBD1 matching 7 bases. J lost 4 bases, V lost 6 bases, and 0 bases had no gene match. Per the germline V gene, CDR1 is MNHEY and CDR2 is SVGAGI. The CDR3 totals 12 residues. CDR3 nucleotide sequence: TGTGCCAGCAGACAGGGGAATCAGCCCCAGCATTTT. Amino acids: CASRQGNQPQHF.

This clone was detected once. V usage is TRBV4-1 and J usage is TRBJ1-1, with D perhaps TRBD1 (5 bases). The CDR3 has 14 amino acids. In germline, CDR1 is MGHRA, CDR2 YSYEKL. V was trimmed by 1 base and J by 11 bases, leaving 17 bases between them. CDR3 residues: CASSQAFSGPGAFF. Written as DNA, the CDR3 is TGCGCCAGCAGCCAAGCGTTTTCAGGGCCGGGCGCTTTCTTT.

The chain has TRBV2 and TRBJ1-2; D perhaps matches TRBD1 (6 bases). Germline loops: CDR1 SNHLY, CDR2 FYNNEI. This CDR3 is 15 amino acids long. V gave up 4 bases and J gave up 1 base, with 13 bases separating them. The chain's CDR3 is CASSGPPDSNYGYTF. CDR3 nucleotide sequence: TGTGCCAGCAGTGGGCCCCCGGACAGTAACTATGGCTACACCTTC.

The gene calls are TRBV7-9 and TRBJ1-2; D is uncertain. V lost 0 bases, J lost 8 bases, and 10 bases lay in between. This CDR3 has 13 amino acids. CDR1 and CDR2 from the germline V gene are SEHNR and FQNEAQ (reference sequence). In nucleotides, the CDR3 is TGTGCCAGCAGCTTAGCTAGTAAGAGGGGCTACACCTTC. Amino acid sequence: CASSLASKRGYTF. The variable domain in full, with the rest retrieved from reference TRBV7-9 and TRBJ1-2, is DTGVSQNPRHKITKRGQNVTFRCDPISEHNRLYWYRQTLGQGPEFLTYFQNEAQLEKSRLLSDRFSAERPKGSFSTLEIQRTEQGDSAMYLCASSLASKRGYTFGSGTRLTVV.

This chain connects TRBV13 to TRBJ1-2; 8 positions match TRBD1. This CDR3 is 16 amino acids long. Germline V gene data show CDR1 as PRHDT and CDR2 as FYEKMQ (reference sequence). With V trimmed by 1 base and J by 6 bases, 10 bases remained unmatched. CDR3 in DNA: TGTGCCAGCAGCTTAGAGATCCGCAGGGGGCTAGATGGCTACACCTTC. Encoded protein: CASSLEIRRGLDGYTF. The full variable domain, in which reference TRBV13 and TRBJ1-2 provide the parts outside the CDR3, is AAGVIQSPRHLIKEKRETATLKCYPIPRHDTVYWYQQGPGQDPQFLISFYEKMQSDKGSIPDRFSAQQFSDYHSELNMSSLELGDSALYFCASSLEIRRGLDGYTFGSGTRLTVV.